One sample yielded the 27 T cell receptor beta chains listed below, sequenced in a study of cytomegalovirus exposure and HLA in healthy donors. The PCR contained 60 Vbeta and 13 Jbeta primers. Repertoires were generated with immunoSEQ multiplex PCR, while TCRdb's copy carries only in-frame clones and drops some. In total, the table holds about 67,000 clones. The sample comprised PBMCs. The receptors originated from a man between 25 and 39 years old in good health and CMV-seropositive.

The chain uses TRBV5-8 and TRBJ2-3; 7 bases match TRBD2. Germline assignment: CDR1 SGHTS and CDR2 YDEGEE. Trimming cost V 1 base and J 7 bases; bases outside gene matches: 9. The CDR3 runs 15 residues. Written as DNA, the CDR3 is TGTGCCAGCAGCTTGAGTAAGGGCGGGGGTAATACGCAGTATTTT. It is translated as CASSLSKGGGNTQYF.

The chain couples TRBV19 to TRBJ1-2; D is uncertain. This CDR3 spans 14 amino acids. V lost 1 base and J lost 4, with 10 bases in between. Germline V gene lookup returns CDR1 LNHDA and CDR2 SQIVND (reference sequence). The CDR3, as DNA: TGTGCCAGTAGTATAGGGGCCGAGTCCTATGGCTACACCTTC. It translates to CASSIGAESYGYTF.

The V gene is TRBV11-1, the J gene TRBJ2-5; 8 bases align to TRBD1. V gave up 1 base and J gave up 4 bases; unmatched junction bases: 2. The germline V gene has CDR1 SGHAT and CDR2 FQDESV (reference sequence). The CDR3 is made up of 14 amino acids. CDR3 DNA sequence: TGTGCCAGCAGCTTAGGGACAGGGCGAGAGACCCAGTACTTC. Translation gives CASSLGTGRETQYF.

The chain links TRBV18 to TRBJ1-5; TRBD1 matches at 9 bases. Germline values: CDR1 KGHSH, CDR2 LQKENI. The CDR3 totals 14 residues. Losses at the gene ends were 3 bases for V and 7 bases for J; bases not matched to a gene: 4. The CDR3 DNA reads TGTGCCAGCTCACCTGGGACAGGGAACCAGCCCCAGCATTTT. This codes for CASSPGTGNQPQHF. Complete variable domain (other parts from reference TRBV18 and TRBJ1-5): NAGVMQNPRHLVRRRGQEARLRCSPMKGHSHVYWYRQLPEEGLKFMVYLQKENIIDESGMPKERFSAEFPKEGPSILRIQQVVRGDSAAYFCASSPGTGNQPQHFGDGTRLSIL.

To note about this clone: The junction does not match germline at one end; this may be a read error. The chain is built from TRBV7-9 and TRBJ1-5, with D unresolved. From germline, CDR1 is SEHNR and CDR2 FQNEAQ (reference sequence). The CDR3 spans 14 residues. Written as DNA, the CDR3 is TGTGCCAGCAGCGTCGACGGTAGCTATCAGCCCCAGCATTTT. The encoded protein is CASSVDGSYQPQHF.

J is TRBJ2-7 and V is TRBV5-1, with a tentative D call TRBD2 (6 bases). Trimming took off 3 bases at V and 5 bases at J, with 21 bases between the two ends. This CDR3 contains 16 residues. CDR1 SGHRS and CDR2 YFSETQ come from the germline V gene. The CDR3 DNA reads as TGCGCCAGCAGCTCCGGGACCTCTTTGGGCGGGAACGAGCAGTACTTC. This translates into CASSSGTSLGGNEQYF.

V usage is TRBV11-2 and J usage is TRBJ1-2, with 7 bases aligning to TRBD1. Germline V gene data show CDR1 as SGHAT and CDR2 as FQNNGV. The ends lost 1 base at V and 2 bases at J; junction bases unmatched: 7. The CDR3 contains 16 residues. The CDR3 bases are TGTGCCAGCAGCTTAGCCGGGACAGTTGCGAACTATGGCTACACCTTC. Amino acids: CASSLAGTVANYGYTF.

V and J are TRBV4-2 and TRBJ2-1; TRBD2 matches at 8 bases. The CDR3 contains 15 residues. Germline V CDR1 and CDR2: LGHNA, YNFKEQ. Trimming at V came to 0 bases and at J to 5 bases, leaving 3 bases not matched to a gene. The CDR3: CASSQETSGHNEQFF. The DNA for the CDR3 is TGTGCCAGCAGCCAAGAAACTAGCGGACACAATGAGCAGTTCTTC.

The gene calls are TRBV6-1 and TRBJ2-2; 9 bases are a match to TRBD1. V was clipped by 2 bases and J by 6 bases; unmatched bases: 7. CDR1 and CDR2 from the germline V gene are MNHNS and SASEGT. The CDR3 runs 16 residues. The CDR3 bases are TGTGCCAGCAGTGAATTATCGGGGACAGGGCCCGGGGAGCTGTTTTTT. Residues: CASSELSGTGPGELFF.

This chain links TRBV6-5 with TRBJ2-3; perhaps TRBD2 as D (6 bases). In germline, CDR1 is MNHEY, CDR2 SVGAGI. The CDR3 has 12 amino acids. The DNA of the CDR3 is TGTCCCGGAGGGGCTTGGGCAGATACGCAGTATTTT. Protein product: CPGGAWADTQYF.

The CDR3 region has the DNA TGTGCCAGCAGTTTATCAGGCGGCTCATATGGCTACACCTTC. Translated, it gives CASSLSGGSYGYTF. The J gene is TRBJ1-2, the V gene TRBV27; D is unclear. Per the germline V gene, CDR1 is MNHEY and CDR2 is SMNVEV (reference sequence). V gave up 0 bases and J gave up 5 bases, with 10 bases separating them. CDR3 length equals 14 residues.

J is TRBJ2-1 and V is TRBV10-3; TRBD2 agrees at 8 bases. Trimming took 6 bases from V and 0 from J; bases not matched to a gene: 4. From germline, CDR1 is ENHRY and CDR2 SYGVKD. The CDR3 runs 15 residues. The CDR3 here is CAIRPSGSSYNEQFF. The CDR3 bases are TGTGCCATCAGACCCAGCGGGAGCTCCTACAATGAGCAGTTCTTC.

V and J are TRBV4-2 and TRBJ1-1; 7 bases are shared with TRBD1. CDR1 and CDR2 (germline): LGHNA, YNFKEQ. Germline trimming cut 4 bases from V and 1 base from J; bases unmatched to any gene: 6. This CDR3 contains 15 residues. The CDR3 DNA is TGTGCCAGCAGCCCTAGGGGGCCCTCGAACACTGAAGCTTTCTTT. Its translation: CASSPRGPSNTEAFF.

V and J are TRBV11-2 and TRBJ2-7, with D perhaps matching TRBD2 (6 bases). The V end lost 5 bases, the J end lost 4 bases, and 15 bases lay between the germline ends. The CDR3 has 14 amino acids. Germline V gene lookup returns CDR1 SGHAT and CDR2 FQNNGV. CDR3 nucleotides: TGTGCCAGCAGCCCGGGACTGGGGGATTACGAGCAGTACTTC. Its protein is CASSPGLGDYEQYF.

V is TRBV19 and J is TRBJ1-4; 9 bases map to TRBD1. The length of the CDR3 is 13 residues. CDR1 is LNHDA, CDR2 SQIVND, per germline (reference sequence). V dropped 8 bases and J dropped 8; count of bases not matched to a gene: 6. This chain's CDR3 is CASSDRGGEKLFF. The CDR3 DNA follows: TGTGCCAGTTCGGACAGGGGAGGGGAAAAACTGTTTTTT.

This sequence joins TRBV7-8 and TRBJ2-7; 9 bases match TRBD1. Germline V gives CDR1 SGHVS, CDR2 FQNEAQ. The CDR3 covers 15 residues. The junction had 5 bases not matched to a gene; V was cut back by 3 bases and J by 2 bases. CDR3 residues: CASSFRDRDPYEQYF. CDR3 nucleotide sequence: TGTGCCAGCAGCTTTAGGGACAGGGACCCCTACGAGCAGTACTTC.

The rearrangement links TRBV4-1 to TRBJ2-1; TRBD2 agrees at 10 bases. Germline assignment: CDR1 MGHRA and CDR2 YSYEKL. The junction had 7 bases not matched to a gene; V was cut back by 3 bases and J by 2 bases. This CDR3 has 17 residues. The CDR3 coding sequence is TGCGCCAGCAGCCAGGCGACTAGCGGGTCTGCCTACAATGAGCAGTTCTTC. Residues: CASSQATSGSAYNEQFF.

The V and J genes are TRBV4-2 and TRBJ1-1; D perhaps matches TRBD1 (6 bases). V shed 3 bases and J shed 4 bases, with 12 bases lying between them. Per the germline V gene, CDR1 is LGHNA and CDR2 is YNFKEQ. This CDR3 contains 14 residues. For the CDR3, the DNA is TGTGCCAGCAGCCACTCGCAGGGGCGCACTGAAGCTTTCTTT. This translates into CASSHSQGRTEAFF.

J is TRBJ2-2 and V is TRBV6-1, with D possibly being TRBD2 (5 bases). CDR1 and CDR2 from the germline V gene are MNHNS and SASEGT. Trimming cost V 6 bases and J 1 base, with 9 bases left between them. The CDR3 runs to 14 residues. CDR3 sequence: CASRKDLNTGELFF. The CDR3 DNA sequence: TGTGCCAGCAGGAAGGACTTGAACACCGGGGAGCTGTTTTTT.

The V call is TRBV10-3, the J call TRBJ2-3; D is possibly TRBD1 (5 bases). Germline V gene lookup returns CDR1 ENHRY and CDR2 SYGVKD. The CDR3 consists of 14 residues. The V end was cut by 4 bases, the J end by 2 bases, with 10 bases between. The CDR3 reads CAISVPGPTDTQYF. DNA for the CDR3: TGTGCCATCAGTGTGCCAGGGCCCACAGATACGCAGTATTTT.

The V call is TRBV5-1, the J call TRBJ2-7, with D unclear. Germline V gene sequence: CDR1 SGHRS, CDR2 YFSETQ. Trimming stripped 0 bases from V and 2 bases from J, with 15 bases between. The CDR3 spans 16 residues. As DNA, the CDR3 is TGCGCCAGCAGCTTGGCCCCCGGGTTCCTCGCCTACGAGCAGTACTTC. As protein: CASSLAPGFLAYEQYF.

The J gene is TRBJ2-7, the V gene TRBV2; 7 bases are shared with TRBD1. From germline, CDR1 is SNHLY and CDR2 FYNNEI. The CDR3 covers 16 residues. The V and J ends lost 7 bases and 2 bases, in that order; junction bases with no gene match: 14. This CDR3 reads CASTQARGQSAYEQYF. The CDR3 DNA reads TGTGCCAGCACCCAAGCCAGGGGACAGTCTGCCTACGAGCAGTACTTC.

The chain recombines TRBV6-5 with TRBJ1-3; D is unresolved. Deletions cut 10 bases from V and 6 bases from J, with 7 bases between. There are 10 residues in the CDR3. Germline CDR1 MNHEY, CDR2 SVGAGI. Here the CDR3 reads CAIAPNTIYF. The CDR3 DNA reads as TGTGCCATAGCCCCAAACACCATATATTTT.

This chain connects TRBV18 to TRBJ2-7, with D maybe TRBD1 (6 bases). In germline, CDR1 is KGHSH, CDR2 LQKENI. Trimming took 8 bases from V and 2 from J, leaving 10 bases between them. The CDR3 has 12 residues. CDR3 sequence (DNA): TGTGCCAGCGCGGACAGTACCTACGAGCAGTACTTC. Its protein is CASADSTYEQYF.

The rearrangement links TRBV6-5 to TRBJ2-7, with 11 bases identical to TRBD1. Per the germline V gene, CDR1 is MNHEY and CDR2 is SVGAGI. The CDR3 is 14 amino acids. J was trimmed by 2 bases and V by 8 bases; bases with no gene match: 5. The CDR3 sequence is CASYGDRGTYEQYF. In DNA, the CDR3 is TGTGCCAGCTACGGGGACAGGGGGACCTACGAGCAGTACTTC.

The chain is built from TRBV30 and TRBJ1-2, with D unresolved. V was pared by 0 bases and J by 7 bases, with 6 bases between. The CDR3 is 11 residues long. CDR1 is GTSNPN and CDR2 is SVGIG in the germline V gene (reference sequence). The CDR3: CAWSVSSGYTF. The CDR3 nucleotides read TGTGCCTGGAGTGTATCGAGTGGCTACACCTTC. The whole variable domain, remainder taken from reference TRBV30 and TRBJ1-2, is SQTIHQWPATLVQPVGSPLSLECTVEGTSNPNLYWYRQAAGRGLQLLFYSVGIGQISSEVPQNLSASRPQDRQFILSSKKLLLSDSGFYLCAWSVSSGYTFGSGTRLTVV.

This chain connects TRBV6-1 to TRBJ2-1; D gene ambiguous. The CDR3 covers 11 residues. Germline assignment: CDR1 MNHNS and CDR2 SASEGT. The germline V and J ends were trimmed by 7 bases and 5 bases, with 6 bases remaining between them. Here the CDR3 DNA reads TGTGCCAGCATACAGAACAATGAGCAGTTCTTC. Protein sequence: CASIQNNEQFF.